These 12 T cell receptor beta chains share one sample of origin, sequenced in a study of T-cell memory formation after mild COVID-19. Each CDR3 protein is one row after TCRdb ran MiXCR on the 5' RACE reads. The table has approximately 430,000 distinct CDR3 sequences, more than 20% seen once. The sample was PBMCs or a T cell subset sorted from them (not recorded which). These receptor sequences come from an adult woman who had mild COVID-19 (a few samples of this study predate the infection). Cell type and time point are not known.

Only a few counts were recorded for this clonotype. The rearrangement uses TRBV5-6 and TRBJ2-2, with 7 nucleotides matching TRBD1. Germline lookup yields CDR1 SGHDT and CDR2 YYEEEE. The trim removed 4 bases at V and 5 bases at J, leaving 2 bases unmatched. The CDR3 spans 13 residues. The CDR3 sequence is CASSTTGTGELFF. The CDR3 nucleotides are TGTGCCAGCAGCACGACAGGGACCGGGGAGCTGTTTTTT.

The CDR3 spells CASSLASRNTGELFF. In nucleotides, the CDR3 is TGTGCCAGCAGCTTAGCTTCCCGAAACACCGGGGAGCTGTTTTTT. The V call is TRBV11-2, the J call TRBJ2-2; D remains unclear. V lost 1 base to trimming and J lost 2 bases, with 8 bases between them. CDR3 size: 15 residues. The V gene's germline CDR1 is SGHAT and CDR2 FQNNGV.

This clonotype was seen a few times. The chain recombines TRBV7-2 with TRBJ2-3, with 9 nucleotides matching TRBD2. This CDR3 is built from 14 residues. Germline V gene data show CDR1 as SGHTA and CDR2 as FQGNSA. V was clipped by 7 bases and J by 6 bases; unmatched bases: 8. CDR3 DNA sequence: TGTGCCAGCACCCTAGCGGGACCACCCGATACGCAGTATTTT. Its protein is CASTLAGPPDTQYF. The full variable domain, its missing parts supplied by reference TRBV7-2 and TRBJ2-3, is GAGVSQSPSNKVTEKGKDVELRCDPISGHTALYWYRQSLGQGLEFLIYFQGNSAPDKSGLPSDRFSAERTGGSVSTLTIQRTQQEDSAVYLCASTLAGPPDTQYFGPGTRLTVL.

The CDR3, as DNA: TGTGCCAGCAGTGGGCAGACTTCAGATACGCAGTATTTT. Amino acid sequence: CASSGQTSDTQYF. The gene calls are TRBV6-1 and TRBJ2-3; D remains ambiguous. Trimming stripped 4 bases from V and 4 bases from J, with 9 bases between. In germline, CDR1 is MNHNS, CDR2 SASEGT. This CDR3 region has 13 residues.

The V and J genes are TRBV12-3 or TRBV12-4 and TRBJ1-2; no firm D call. The V gene lost 4 bases and the J gene lost 0 bases, with 3 bases spanning the gap. The CDR3 covers 12 residues. This CDR3 reads CASSSSNYGYTF. CDR3 DNA sequence: TGTGCCAGCAGTTCTTCTAACTATGGCTACACCTTC.

This clonotype was seen a few times. This sequence joins TRBV20-1 and TRBJ2-7; D is perhaps TRBD1 or TRBD2 (5 bases each). This CDR3 region has 14 residues. V gave up 4 bases and J gave up 3 bases, with 16 bases separating them. Germline values: CDR1 DFQATT, CDR2 SNEGSKA (reference sequence). DNA for the CDR3: TGCAGTGCTAAATCTGGGACGGGAATCTACGAGCAGTACTTC. Protein sequence: CSAKSGTGIYEQYF.

In its sample, this clonotype was seen many times. The V gene is TRBV19, the J gene TRBJ2-7; 8 bases are shared with TRBD2. The CDR3 consists of 15 residues. J gave up 3 bases and V 6 bases, and 10 bases lay outside the gene matches. CDR1 is LNHDA, CDR2 SQIVND, per germline (reference sequence). The CDR3 nucleotides are TGTGCCAGTAGCGCGGGATGGACTAGCCTCTACGAGCAGTACTTC. Translated: CASSAGWTSLYEQYF.

This clonotype was detected only a few times. This chain links TRBV12-3 or TRBV12-4 with TRBJ2-6, with 8 positions matching TRBD1. The junction had 13 bases not matched to a gene; V was cut back by 6 bases and J by 0 bases. The CDR3 covers 19 residues. The CDR3 DNA is TGTGCCAGCAGCCTCGATAGGACAGGGTCAGGCTCTGGGGCCAACGTCCTGACTTTC. This gives the protein CASSLDRTGSGSGANVLTF.

The V and J genes are TRBV4-1 and TRBJ2-7, with 9 bases matching TRBD2. V lost 0 bases to trimming and J lost 2 bases; unmatched junction nucleotides: 5. This CDR3 has 16 amino acids. Per germline, CDR1 MGHRA and CDR2 YSYEKL. CDR3 loop: CASSQDSIAGAYEQYF. CDR3 DNA sequence: TGCGCCAGCAGCCAAGATTCGATAGCGGGGGCCTACGAGCAGTACTTC.

This clonotype came up a few times. The CDR3, as DNA: TGTGCCAGCAGCTCTTGGACTAGCGATGGCGAGCAGTACTTC. Its translation is CASSSWTSDGEQYF. The chain carries TRBV7-9 and TRBJ2-7, with TRBD2 matching over 9 bases. The CDR3 covers 14 residues. In germline, CDR1 is SEHNR, CDR2 FQNEAQ (reference sequence). V was pared by 4 bases and J by 6 bases, with 7 bases of the junction left unmatched.

This clonotype was counted a single time. The rearrangement uses TRBV5-5 and TRBJ1-3; D is ambiguous. Trimming stripped 4 bases from V and 3 bases from J, with 14 bases between. Per the germline V gene, CDR1 is SGHKS and CDR2 is YYEKEE (reference sequence). The CDR3 is made up of 15 amino acids. The CDR3 reads CASSPPGKYGNTIYF. CDR3 nucleotide sequence: TGTGCCAGCAGCCCCCCCGGGAAGTATGGAAACACCATATATTTT.

This clonotype was detected a few times. The chain employs TRBV13 and TRBJ2-7; 13 bases line up with TRBD2. The CDR3 has 14 residues. The V gene end was trimmed by 3 bases and the J gene end by 5 bases; junction bases not matched to a gene: 1. Germline-derived CDR1 and CDR2 are PRHDT and FYEKMQ (reference sequence). The CDR3 loop reads CASSLTSGRNEQYF. The CDR3 DNA follows: TGTGCCAGCAGCTTGACTAGCGGGAGGAACGAGCAGTACTTC.